This section outlines one T cell receptor (beta chain) sequence together with its context. The antigen it recognizes is unknown. Per-base qualities were not stored, and no clone one base away is much larger. TCRbeta CDR3 regions were amplified from genomic DNA by means of the immunoSEQ Assay, a bias-controlled multiplex PCR. As for the original processing: The number of nucleated cells in each sample was estimated from the amplification of reference gene primers within the assay. To quantify the absolute abundance of each unique TCRbeta CDR3 rearrangement, sequence reads were collapsed and filtered. For each sample, productive Simpson clonality was calculated by taking the square root of Simpson's diversity index across productive rearrangements. TCRdb limited this immuneACCESS table to in-frame rearrangements with V and J called. A share of clones is missing; checked studies link under half to unresolved V genes, and the rest is unexplained. Clonal size and the V and J genes are those of that table, whereas D and trimming came from the DNA. Across this sample there are tens of thousands of clones, with around 82% seen only once. The ten largest clonotypes hold 6% to 6.5% of the sample.

This record comes from a study of blood T cell repertoires in COVID-19 (TCRdb year 2020). The study in broad terms: Samples from collaborators originated in the United States, Italy and Spain and spanned both the acute and convalescent phases of COVID-19. The material from the prospective study consisted of cDNA or gDNA derived from T cells, B-cell-depleted T cells, or PBMCs. Deeply sampled blood TCRbeta repertoires from subjects exposed to, actively infected with, or recovered from COVID-19 were included in the dataset. The repertoires were released in a freely available public database intended as a resource for research on the immune response to SARS-CoV-2. The samples were drawn from the first 160 participants of the ongoing ImmuneRACE study and from over 950 subjects provided by 6 global collaborators. A de-identified subject ID, COVID-19 status, age in years and sex were almost always included in the sample metadata. Where HLA class I and class II types were available, the types were taken from metadata supplied by the sample provider, not from assay-based typing.

Collaborating institutions collected whole blood in K2EDTA tubes following their own protocols. Collaborator samples were shipped for TCRbeta analysis as frozen whole blood, isolated PBMCs, or DNA extracted from either sample type. Trimming leaves V shorter by 7 bases and J shorter by 0 bases, with the junction holding 3 bases beyond the gene matches. From its cysteine to its phenylalanine, the CDR3 spans 13 amino acids. Of all the DNA, just the CDR3 is kept, 39 bases in frame from base 1. Paper-wide results and their limitations: Clinical and demographic metadata were provided uncurated, with the amount varying by source and participant.

The TCR was taken from a woman of 80 years or more with acute or convalescent COVID-19. The chain is assembled from TRBV12-3 or TRBV12-4 and TRBJ2-7; 7 bases in the junction line up with TRBD1. The sequenced sample was peripheral blood. CDR3 sequence: CASTWDSSYEQYF. DNA sequence: TGTGCCAGCACCTGGGACAGCTCCTACGAGCAGTACTTC.